This TCR beta chain was found in a study of PD-L1 blockade in urothelial cancer. Study details: About 90% of the roughly 30 patients comprised males who had bladder-origin urothelial cancer. When blood samples were assessed, the median T cell count was 141,255. Analyses used blood from 3 weeks (second dose) and 6 weeks after treatment start. Findings of the study overall: Lower pretreatment blood TCR clonality, under the median, predicted better survival, researchers reported.

This clone has a handful of counts. Antigen unknown. V lost 5 bases and J 4 bases, leaving 15 bases between the germline ends. Per the germline V gene, CDR1 is MNHEY and CDR2 is SMNVEV (reference sequence). The CDR3 extends over 15 amino acids. Data came from immunoSEQ multiplex PCR; TCRdb stores just in-frame clones and leaves some out. The sample carries fewer than 30,000 clones, less than 90% recorded once. This specimen consisted of PBMCs, obtained around atezolizumab (anti-PD-L1) treatment. The clonotype was recovered from a man between 65 and 85 years old with urothelial cancer. The gene calls are TRBV27 and TRBJ1-5; possible D gene TRBD1, 6 bases. The CDR3 bases are TGTGCCAGCAGTACCTCCAGGGGATGGAATCAGCCCCAGCATTTT. Translation: CASSTSRGWNQPQHF.